The 26 T cell receptor beta chains below were found in one sample sequenced in a study of blood T cell repertoires in COVID-19. The data were produced by immunoSEQ multiplex PCR, yet TCRdb's version contains in-frame clones alone and is incomplete. Here the sample spans 230,000 or so clones, around 84% being singletons. Material for sequencing was peripheral blood. The receptors stem from a woman between 40 and 55 years old who had recovered from COVID-19.

Comments on this clone: In the same sample, other DNA sequences code for this CDR3. The rearrangement uses TRBV7-9 and TRBJ1-1; TRBD1 might be the D (6 bases). Per germline, CDR1 SEHNR and CDR2 FQNEAQ (reference sequence). V was pared by 3 bases and J by 1 base, with 9 bases between. This CDR3 comprises 14 residues. The CDR3 DNA follows: TGTGCCAGCAGCTTTGGGGGCGGGAACACTGAAGCTTTCTTT. Translation gives CASSFGGGNTEAFF.

V is TRBV10-3 and J is TRBJ2-7; 7 bases line up with TRBD1. V gave up 3 bases and J gave up 4 bases; unmatched junction bases: 6. The germline CDR1 and CDR2 sequences are ENHRY and SYGVKD. CDR3 length: 14 residues. CDR3 residues: CAISDKGAVYEQYF. The CDR3, as DNA: TGTGCCATCAGTGATAAGGGGGCTGTTTACGAGCAGTACTTC.

This clone has more than one count but fewer than ten. The chain employs TRBV4-3 and TRBJ1-5; D call uncertain. V was cut by 0 bases and J by 6 bases, with 9 bases left in between. This CDR3 is 14 amino acids long. The V gene's germline CDR1 is LGHNA and CDR2 YSLEER. CDR3: CASSQDFRSQPQHF. CDR3 in DNA: TGCGCCAGCAGCCAAGATTTCAGAAGTCAGCCCCAGCATTTT.

V is TRBV6-5 and J is TRBJ1-2, with a possible D match to TRBD1 (6 bases). CDR1 and CDR2 from the germline V gene are MNHEY and SVGAGI. This CDR3 spans 14 amino acids. Trimming took off 0 bases at V and 7 bases at J, with 12 bases between the two ends. Here the CDR3 DNA reads TGTGCCAGCAGTTACTCGTGGGGGCCGGGTGGCTACACCTTC. This encodes CASSYSWGPGGYTF.

The chain links TRBV5-1 to TRBJ2-3, with TRBD2 matching 7 bases. Germline lookup yields CDR1 SGHRS and CDR2 YFSETQ. The V segment lost 2 bases and the J segment 4 bases; nucleotides outside the gene matches: 10. The CDR3 runs 16 residues. CDR3 DNA: TGCGCCAGCAGCTTCATAAGTGGGGGGGAAGCAGATACGCAGTATTTT. This gives the protein CASSFISGGEADTQYF.

The chain is built from TRBV6-5 and TRBJ2-2; D is perhaps TRBD2 (5 bases). Trimming left V 9 bases short and J 4 bases short, with 18 bases between. Germline loops: CDR1 MNHEY, CDR2 SVGAGI. CDR3 size: 15 residues. CDR3 in amino acids: CASTRPGSGTGELFF. In DNA, the CDR3 is TGTGCCAGTACTCGTCCGGGGTCGGGCACCGGGGAGCTGTTTTTT.

CDR3 DNA sequence: TGTGCCAGCAGCCACAGGACATCGAACACTGAAGCTTTCTTT. Amino acids: CASSHRTSNTEAFF. V is TRBV7-9 and J is TRBJ1-1; D possibly corresponds to TRBD1 (5 bases). The V gene lost 5 bases and the J gene lost 1 base, with 11 bases spanning the gap. Per the germline V gene, CDR1 is SEHNR and CDR2 is FQNEAQ (reference sequence). This CDR3 contains 14 residues.

J is TRBJ1-5 and V is TRBV11-2; 8 bases fit TRBD1. The CDR3 sequence is 15 residues long. The V and J ends lost 3 bases and 3 bases, in that order; junction bases with no gene match: 4. Germline V CDR1 and CDR2: SGHAT, FQNNGV. In DNA, the CDR3 is TGTGCCAGCAGCTTCAGGGGGCGTGACAATCAGCCCCAGCATTTT. Translation gives CASSFRGRDNQPQHF.

The J gene is TRBJ1-1, the V gene TRBV19; D remains ambiguous. CDR1 LNHDA and CDR2 SQIVND come from the germline V gene (reference sequence). Trimming pared 8 bases from V and 0 bases from J, leaving 13 bases between. CDR3 size: 14 residues. CDR3 nucleotides: TGTGCCAGTTCTACCGACAAGTTGAACACTGAAGCTTTCTTT. This codes for CASSTDKLNTEAFF.

The CDR3 here is CASSENKGARSGELFF. The CDR3 nucleotides are TGTGCCAGCAGTGAAAATAAGGGGGCGCGGTCCGGGGAGCTGTTTTTT. This rearrangement joins TRBV2 to TRBJ2-2; TRBD1 agrees at 7 bases. V was clipped by 2 bases and J by 6 bases; unmatched bases: 9. The CDR3 length is 16 residues. Germline V gene lookup returns CDR1 SNHLY and CDR2 FYNNEI.

V usage is TRBV19 and J usage is TRBJ1-2; 8 bases agree with TRBD1. The CDR3 is 14 amino acids. The J segment lost 4 bases and the V segment lost 3 bases, leaving 4 bases of the junction unmatched. Germline loops: CDR1 LNHDA, CDR2 SQIVND (reference sequence). The CDR3 region is CASSMGQDFYGYTF. CDR3 nucleotide sequence: TGTGCCAGTAGTATGGGACAGGACTTCTATGGCTACACCTTC.

The rearrangement links TRBV6-2 or TRBV6-3 to TRBJ1-1; a weak D match, TRBD1 (6 bases). V lost 5 bases and J 1 base, leaving 17 bases between the germline ends. The CDR3 spans 16 residues. Germline-derived CDR1 and CDR2 are MNHEY and SVGEGT. This CDR3 is CASSLQGYHQNTEAFF. CDR3 sequence (DNA): TGTGCCAGCAGTCTGCAGGGGTATCACCAGAACACTGAAGCTTTCTTT.

V and J are TRBV2 and TRBJ2-5; 7 nucleotides align to TRBD1. The junction had 7 bases not matched to a gene; V was cut back by 6 bases and J by 3 bases. Germline lookup yields CDR1 SNHLY and CDR2 FYNNEI. The CDR3 length is 14 residues. The CDR3 bases are TGTGCCAGCAGCGGGACAGCTCAGGAAGAGACCCAGTACTTC. Translation gives CASSGTAQEETQYF. Drawing the rest from reference TRBV2 and TRBJ2-5, the complete variable domain is EPEVTQTPSHQVTQMGQEVILRCVPISNHLYFYWYRQILGQKVEFLVSFYNNEISEKSEIFDDQFSVERPDGSNFTLKIRSTKLEDSAMYFCASSGTAQEETQYFGPGTRLLVL.

In DNA, the CDR3 is TGTGCCAGCAGCTTGTTAGGAGACTATGGCTACACCTTC. The encoded protein is CASSLLGDYGYTF. The rearrangement links TRBV5-5 to TRBJ1-2; no definite D call. In germline, CDR1 is SGHKS, CDR2 YYEKEE (reference sequence). The CDR3 runs 13 residues. Trimming removed 1 base from V and 3 bases from J, with 7 bases in between. Full variable domain (missing parts from reference TRBV5-5 and TRBJ1-2): DAGVTQSPTHLIKTRGQQVTLRCSPISGHKSVSWYQQVLGQGPQFIFQYYEKEERGRGNFPDRFSARQFPNYSSELNVNALLLGDSALYLCASSLLGDYGYTFGSGTRLTVV.

The CDR3 loop is CASSQDRRPWGYTF. In nucleotides, the CDR3 is TGTGCCAGCAGCCAAGATCGGAGACCCTGGGGCTACACCTTC. The genes are TRBV3-1 (or the pseudogene TRBV3-2) and TRBJ1-2, with D unresolved. The CDR3 is 14 amino acids. Trimming pared 0 bases from V and 8 bases from J, leaving 13 bases between. Germline CDR1 and CDR2: LGHDT and YNNKEL (reference sequence).

The chain employs TRBV29-1 and TRBJ1-2; D may be TRBD1 (5 bases). The CDR3 has 11 amino acids. Germline values: CDR1 SQVTM, CDR2 ANQGSEA. Trimming took off 7 bases at V and 4 bases at J, with 10 bases between the two ends. The CDR3 DNA follows: TGCAGCGATGCGGGGCTCTATGGCTACACCTTC. This sequence encodes CSDAGLYGYTF.

The J gene is TRBJ1-2, the V gene TRBV28, with 8 nucleotides matching TRBD1. The V segment lost 1 base and the J segment 8 bases; nucleotides outside the gene matches: 6. Looked up from germline, CDR1 is MDHEN and CDR2 is SYDVKM. The CDR3 covers 14 residues. CDR3 amino acids: CASSLSGQGSGYTF. The DNA of the CDR3 is TGTGCCAGCAGTTTATCCGGACAGGGTAGCGGCTACACCTTC.

The V gene is TRBV5-5, the J gene TRBJ1-2; D is unresolved. The germline V and J ends were trimmed by 0 bases and 3 bases, with 12 bases remaining between them. This CDR3 region has 15 residues. Germline V gene sequence: CDR1 SGHKS, CDR2 YYEKEE (reference sequence). The CDR3 nucleotides read TGTGCCAGCAGCTTGGCCTTCGCGCGAGACTATGGCTACACCTTC. Translating gives CASSLAFARDYGYTF.

The rearrangement links TRBV29-1 to TRBJ2-7, with 11 bases aligning to TRBD1. Per the germline V gene, CDR1 is SQVTM and CDR2 is ANQGSEA. Trimming took 6 bases from V and 4 from J; bases not matched to a gene: 5. The CDR3 is made up of 13 amino acids. CDR3: CSVLGQGVYEQYF. For the CDR3, the DNA is TGCAGCGTCCTGGGACAGGGGGTATACGAGCAGTACTTC.

Comments on this clone: Different DNA sequences within this sample yield the same CDR3. The chain uses TRBV9 and TRBJ2-3, with D perhaps matching TRBD1 (5 bases). In germline, CDR1 is SGDLS, CDR2 YYNGEE. The CDR3 extends over 14 amino acids. V was cut by 2 bases and J by 1 base, with 8 bases left in between. The CDR3, as DNA: TGTGCCAGCAGCGTCGGCAGGGGCACAGATACGCAGTATTTT. Protein: CASSVGRGTDTQYF.

Only one count was recorded for this clone. The chain links TRBV7-2 to TRBJ2-7; 8 bases map to TRBD1. This CDR3 comprises 15 residues. Trimming took 6 bases from V and 1 from J; bases not matched to a gene: 8. Germline V CDR1 and CDR2: SGHTA, FQGNSA. CDR3 in DNA: TGTGCCAGCAGTCGGGACAGGACTGCTTCCTACGAGCAGTACTTC. Translation: CASSRDRTASYEQYF.

The V and J genes are TRBV5-6 and TRBJ1-2; D is unclear. The CDR3 is made up of 15 amino acids. V shed 0 bases and J shed 5 bases, with 14 bases lying between them. Germline assignment: CDR1 SGHDT and CDR2 YYEEEE. In DNA, the CDR3 is TGTGCCAGCAGCTTGGGGTCATTGCTAATTTATGGCTACACCTTC. Its translation: CASSLGSLLIYGYTF. The entire variable domain, with the rest obtained from reference TRBV5-6 and TRBJ1-2, is as follows: DAGVTQSPTHLIKTRGQQVTLRCSPKSGHDTVSWYQQALGQGPQFIFQYYEEEERQRGNFPDRFSGHQFPNYSSELNVNALLLGDSALYLCASSLGSLLIYGYTFGSGTRLTVV.

The chain combines TRBV29-1 with TRBJ2-7; 7 bases match TRBD2. Germline loops: CDR1 SQVTM, CDR2 ANQGSEA. This CDR3 contains 11 residues. Germline trimming cut 4 bases from V and 7 bases from J; bases unmatched to any gene: 4. CDR3 region: CSVGPGGEQYF. Written as DNA, the CDR3 is TGCAGCGTTGGTCCGGGAGGAGAGCAGTACTTC.

The V call is TRBV7-2, the J call TRBJ1-1, with unresolved D. The V end was cut by 8 bases, the J end by 1 base, with 11 bases between. This CDR3 spans 13 amino acids. Germline V lookup: CDR1 SGHTA, CDR2 FQGNSA. CDR3 in amino acids: CASQQSQNTEAFF. Here the CDR3 DNA reads TGTGCCAGCCAACAGAGCCAGAACACTGAAGCTTTCTTT.

The chain uses TRBV7-2 and TRBJ1-2; TRBD1 aligns across 7 bases. Germline lookup yields CDR1 SGHTA and CDR2 FQGNSA. After removal of 4 bases from V and 10 bases from J, the junction contained 6 bases not matched to a gene. CDR3 length: 12 residues. CDR3 coding DNA: TGTGCCAGCAGCTCCCCGACAGGGCCCTACACCTTC. Protein: CASSSPTGPYTF.

V usage is TRBV27 and J usage is TRBJ2-5, with D possibly matching TRBD2 (6 bases). Germline CDR1 reads MNHEY; CDR2 reads SMNVEV (reference sequence). V was shortened by 0 bases and J by 9 bases, with 11 bases between the two germline ends. There are 13 residues in the CDR3. CDR3 DNA: TGTGCCAGCAGTTTATCGGGGACTTTGGCCCAGTACTTC. It translates to CASSLSGTLAQYF.